This T cell receptor beta chain was recovered during a study of cytomegalovirus exposure and HLA in healthy donors (dated 2017 in TCRdb). Notes on the research overall: A later analysis indicated that the 90 to 150 validation repertoires were generated on the platform also employed for the 700 or so repertoires of the first cohort. The study combined high-throughput TCR immunosequencing, statistical association of individual TCRs with disease status, and machine learning to predict cytomegalovirus infection status. Along with the approximately 620-subject first cohort, a separate validation cohort of about 110 different subjects was used. The aim of the study was to test whether cataloging public T cell receptors could identify signatures of past pathogen exposure. The research as a whole found: According to the authors, the approach could potentially be generalized to other disease states and immunological phenotypes. In vitro tests confirmed that a few of the cytomegalovirus-associated TCR beta chains recognize cytomegalovirus antigens. Of the cluster scores, roughly 95% were above 0 in a later analysis, which found that TCRs clustered in the first cohort also tended to co-occur in the 90 to 150 validation repertoires. In both the original and validation cohorts, the classifier was reported to diagnose cytomegalovirus status with high specificity and sensitivity. The validation cohort had no HLA typing available for a later analysis, so co-occurrence within that cohort was assessed over all 130 or so repertoires. A total of roughly 160 TCR beta chains were listed by the study as associated with cytomegalovirus. While some public TCRs were present in many individuals, most TCR sequences turned up only very rarely across donors.

Library creation used the immunoSEQ multiplex PCR assay. On the study's bioinformatics: A statistical classification framework was developed to diagnose cytomegalovirus status using the catalog of TCR beta chain sequences. TCRdb provides this immuneACCESS table in a form limited to in-frame rearrangements. Some clones are lacking; in checked studies, under half of them reflect an unresolved V gene, and why the rest are absent is not known. V and J calls and clone size follow that table, whereas D and trimming were derived from the DNA. The sample table holds roughly 90,000 clones, of which 93% were seen once. The top ten hold around 1.1% of the sample. Concerning this clone: There is no known antigen for this receptor. Base qualities are missing; no much larger clone stands one base away.

Per the germline V gene, LGHNA is the CDR1 and YNFKEQ is the CDR2. Relative to germline, V is 3 bases shorter and J is 6 bases shorter, with 25 bases between their ends. The CDR3 goes from the cysteine to the phenylalanine over 18 residues. Left in the record is the CDR3 DNA by itself, 54 bases read in frame from the first base. Donors formed part of the validation cohort, which comprised 120 subjects and was distinct from the first cohort of fewer than 750 subjects. The chain is encoded by TRBV4-2 joined to TRBJ2-3; TRBD2 is a weak D gene call, 5 bases matching. The receptor comes from a woman in her twenties or thirties in good health and CMV-seropositive. Sequencing used PBMCs. The sequence in DNA is TGTGCCAGCAGCCAGGCCGTCAAAGCGGAGGTTCTCACTGATACGCAGTATTTT. The resulting protein is CASSQAVKAEVLTDTQYF.